This T cell receptor beta chain emerged from a study of cytomegalovirus exposure and HLA in healthy donors. Study-wide context: Later, an analysis reported that the 95 to 150 validation repertoires had used the same platform as the roughly 680 first-cohort repertoires.

Comment on this clone: The antigen is unknown.

Notes on the study in general: In vitro data verified a few CMV-associated chains as specific for CMV antigens.

The protocol was immunoSEQ multiplex PCR, while the TCRdb copy is restricted to in-frame clones and leaves out a portion. The sample lists about 100,000 clones; around 95% were seen once. Sequenced sample: PBMCs. The sequence was obtained from a woman under 30 in good health and CMV-seronegative.

The CDR3 DNA is TGTGCCAGCAGCGTCGACAGGGGAAATACGCAGTATTTT. Translation gives CASSVDRGNTQYF. V is TRBV11-2 and J is TRBJ2-3, with 8 bases identical to TRBD1. CDR1 and CDR2 (germline): SGHAT, FQNNGV. There are 13 residues in the CDR3. The J segment lost 7 bases and the V segment lost 5 bases, leaving 5 bases of the junction unmatched.